This T cell receptor beta chain was identified in a study of PD-L1 blockade in urothelial cancer. Germline CDR1 MNHEY, CDR2 SMNVEV (reference sequence). This CDR3 is 16 amino acids long. Trimming took off 7 bases at V and 0 bases at J, with 16 bases between the two ends. Produced via immunoSEQ multiplex PCR; TCRdb's table is partial and in-frame only. The table shows some 120,000 clones, with approximately 85% occurring only once. Time point denoted: peripheral blood 6 weeks after treatment start. The specimen was PBMCs, collected around atezolizumab (anti-PD-L1) treatment. The rearrangement links TRBV27 to TRBJ2-1, with no clear D. The sequence was obtained from a man aged 45 to 65 with urothelial cancer. This chain's CDR3 is CASTALGLSSYNEQFF. CDR3 DNA sequence: TGTGCCAGCACAGCTCTAGGATTGAGCTCCTACAATGAGCAGTTCTTC.